This entry describes one TCR beta chain. Its antigen is still unknown. The data were taken from a study of cytomegalovirus exposure and HLA in healthy donors. About the research overall: Of 300 to 500 genotyped donors, 81% grouped in the Caucasian-associated ancestry cluster. Study-level points and caveats: A later analysis reportedly found fewer N-insertions in an Asian-associated ancestry cluster than the roughly 670-donor mean. Looking again later, the authors saw that most CMV-associated TCR beta chains seemed HLA-restricted.

Researchers ran the PCR with 60 Vbeta and 13 Jbeta primers. Per the study methods: Some 80 million unique TCR beta chains, 10 million to 14 million shared, were counted in a later analysis. TCRdb keeps only in-frame clones here, not all; method: immunoSEQ multiplex PCR. The DNA was the basis for D and trimming; V, J and clone size are from that table. There are about 130,000 clones in the sample; roughly 75% occur only once, and under 3.5% lies in the top ten. The V gene's germline CDR1 is SQVTM and CDR2 ANQGSEA. The CDR3 consists of 19 residues. Trimming cost V 7 bases and J 2 bases; bases outside gene matches: 20.

The receptor comes from a woman in her forties or fifties in good health and CMV-seronegative. The chain joins TRBV29-1 to TRBJ2-1; 10 bases fit TRBD1. The sequencing input was PBMCs. The CDR3: CSAKMAGQGKGYAYNEQFF. The CDR3 DNA is TGCAGCGCCAAAATGGCGGGACAGGGGAAGGGCTATGCCTACAATGAGCAGTTCTTC.